What follows are 18 T cell receptor beta chains derived from one specimen sequenced in a study of blood T cell repertoires in COVID-19. Data came from immunoSEQ multiplex PCR; TCRdb stores just in-frame clones and leaves some out. The data show 350,000 to 400,000 clones, around 89% seen once. The specimen sequenced was peripheral blood. The receptor source for this set is a woman in her twenties or thirties with COVID-19, enrolled during active disease.

This chain links TRBV29-1 with TRBJ1-1, with D possibly matching TRBD1 (5 bases). The germline V and J ends were trimmed by 3 bases and 1 base, with 9 bases remaining between them. The CDR3 extends over 13 amino acids. Germline CDR1 reads SQVTM; CDR2 reads ANQGSEA. CDR3 sequence reads: CSVDQGQNTEAFF. For the CDR3, the DNA is TGCAGCGTTGACCAGGGCCAGAACACTGAAGCTTTCTTT.

Here the CDR3 reads CASSMVGQGADTQYF. The CDR3, as DNA: TGTGCCAGTAGTATGGTGGGTCAGGGGGCAGATACGCAGTATTTT. J is TRBJ2-3 and V is TRBV19; TRBD1 aligns across 7 bases. The germline CDR1 and CDR2 sequences are LNHDA and SQIVND (reference sequence). With 3 bases clipped from V and 4 bases from J, the junction kept 7 bases outside the gene matches. The CDR3 is made up of 15 amino acids.

The chain couples TRBV7-6 to TRBJ2-3; a weak D match, TRBD2 (5 bases). V was shortened by 5 bases and J by 1 base, with 28 bases between the two germline ends. The CDR3 length is 20 residues. The germline V gene has CDR1 SGHVS and CDR2 FNYEAQ. The CDR3 DNA is TGTGCCAGCAGCGTACCTAGGACTTCCTCGGCGTCCCTTCGCACAGATACGCAGTATTTT. Protein product: CASSVPRTSSASLRTDTQYF.

This chain connects TRBV10-2 to TRBJ2-3, with D tentatively TRBD1 (5 bases). This CDR3 contains 13 residues. Germline V gene sequence: CDR1 WSHSY, CDR2 SAAADI. V lost 11 bases to trimming and J lost 4 bases, with 16 bases between them. Here the CDR3 DNA reads TGCGCCTCGGGCAGGGTTATGGCAGATACGCAGTATTTT. It translates to CASGRVMADTQYF.

Only a few counts were recorded for this clone. The CDR3: CASSHPRVNTEAFF. The CDR3 DNA reads as TGTGCCAGCAGCCACCCTCGGGTGAACACTGAAGCTTTCTTT. This chain uses TRBV6-6 with TRBJ1-1, with D uncertain. This CDR3 comprises 14 residues. In germline, CDR1 is MNHNY, CDR2 SVGAGI (reference sequence). The V gene lost 6 bases and the J gene lost 0 bases, with 11 bases spanning the gap.

V is TRBV6-1 and J is TRBJ1-1, with TRBD1 as a possible D gene (6 bases). Germline loops: CDR1 MNHNS, CDR2 SASEGT. This CDR3 comprises 13 residues. V gave up 2 bases and J gave up 4 bases, with 8 bases separating them. The chain's CDR3 is CASSERGTTEAFF. CDR3 nucleotide sequence: TGTGCCAGCAGTGAAAGGGGGACCACTGAAGCTTTCTTT.

The chain couples TRBV7-7 to TRBJ2-7, with a weak D call TRBD1 (6 bases). This CDR3 has 17 residues. Germline loops: CDR1 SSHAT, CDR2 FNYEAQ (reference sequence). The CDR3 region has the DNA TGTGCTAGCAGCCTGGCGCGAGGACAGCCCCTAACCCACGAGCAGTACGTC. Translated: CASSLARGQPLTHEQYV.

The chain links TRBV7-2 to TRBJ2-5; TRBD1 matches at 7 bases. The trim removed 3 bases at V and 4 bases at J, leaving 8 bases unmatched. This CDR3 spans 15 amino acids. Looked up from germline, CDR1 is SGHTA and CDR2 is FQGNSA. The CDR3 sequence is CASSFQLGGGETQYF. The CDR3 nucleotides read TGTGCCAGCAGCTTTCAATTAGGGGGCGGAGAGACCCAGTACTTC.

V gene TRBV6-5 combines with J gene TRBJ1-1; 7 bases line up with TRBD1. Germline V gene sequence: CDR1 MNHEY, CDR2 SVGAGI. The CDR3 sequence is 12 residues long. Trimming at V came to 5 bases and at J to 11 bases, leaving 8 bases not matched to a gene. This CDR3 is CASSRTGAMAFF. CDR3 in DNA: TGTGCCAGCAGTAGGACAGGCGCCATGGCTTTCTTT.

This sequence joins TRBV10-2 and TRBJ2-6; D unresolved. Germline V CDR1 and CDR2: WSHSY, SAAADI. V was trimmed by 8 bases and J by 0 bases, leaving 8 bases between them. This CDR3 region has 14 residues. For the CDR3, the DNA is TGCGCCAGCCACACAGACTCTGGGGCCAACGTCCTGACTTTC. Protein sequence: CASHTDSGANVLTF.

The rearrangement uses TRBV5-4 and TRBJ1-1; D perhaps matches TRBD1 (5 bases). This CDR3 is 16 amino acids long. Trimming pared 4 bases from V and 5 bases from J, leaving 21 bases between. The germline gives CDR1 SGHNT, CDR2 YYREEE (reference sequence). The CDR3 bases are TGTGCCAGCAGCCCTGGCCCTTTGGGGGGGTGGACTGAAGCTTTCTTT. This codes for CASSPGPLGGWTEAFF.

The chain combines TRBV6-1 with TRBJ1-5, with unresolved D. Trimming removed 3 bases at V and 7 bases at J, with 10 bases between. Looked up from germline, CDR1 is MNHNS and CDR2 is SASEGT. This CDR3 is built from 13 residues. CDR3 loop: CASSDSREQPQHF. In DNA form, the CDR3 reads TGTGCCAGCAGTGATTCGAGGGAGCAGCCCCAGCATTTT.

This clone was picked up one time. The chain has TRBV27 and TRBJ2-2, with a possible D match to TRBD2 (6 bases). The V end lost 3 bases, the J end lost 4 bases, and 9 bases lay between the germline ends. This CDR3 region has 14 residues. Germline loops: CDR1 MNHEY, CDR2 SMNVEV (reference sequence). The CDR3 spells CASSLGLSTGELFF. CDR3 in DNA: TGTGCCAGCAGTTTGGGACTGTCCACCGGGGAGCTGTTTTTT.

This rearrangement joins TRBV7-9 to TRBJ2-1; TRBD2 agrees at 9 bases. CDR1 and CDR2 (germline): SEHNR, FQNEAQ (reference sequence). This CDR3 has 16 amino acids. The V and J ends lost 5 bases and 5 bases, in that order; junction bases with no gene match: 10. The CDR3 coding sequence is TGTGCCAGCAGCCCCCGACTAGCGGAGAGAGACAATGAGCAGTTCTTC. Translation gives CASSPRLAERDNEQFF.

The rearrangement links TRBV4-2 to TRBJ2-3; 7 bases fit TRBD2. CDR1 and CDR2 (germline): LGHNA, YNFKEQ. The V gene end was trimmed by 4 bases and the J gene end by 1 base; junction bases not matched to a gene: 8. This CDR3 is 16 amino acids long. In nucleotides, the CDR3 is TGTGCCAGCAGCCTCTGGACTAGTTTTGGCACAGATACGCAGTATTTT. Translation gives CASSLWTSFGTDTQYF.

This chain links TRBV28 with TRBJ1-5, with D possibly being TRBD1 (6 bases). The CDR3 consists of 14 residues. Germline V gene sequence: CDR1 MDHEN, CDR2 SYDVKM. The ends were cut back, 5 bases at V and 1 base at J, with 9 bases in the middle. CDR3 nucleotides: TGTGCCAGCAGTATAGGACAGAGCAATCAGCCCCAGCATTTT. This translates into CASSIGQSNQPQHF.

The chain combines TRBV18 with TRBJ2-1; a weak D match, TRBD2 (6 bases). The V gene's germline CDR1 is KGHSH and CDR2 LQKENI. The length of the CDR3 is 14 residues. Trimming pared 0 bases from V and 9 bases from J, leaving 12 bases between. CDR3 coding DNA: TGTGCCAGCTCACCACCGACCGCGGGACTTGAGCAGTTCTTC. Protein sequence: CASSPPTAGLEQFF.

The V call is TRBV2, the J call TRBJ1-6; tentative D call: TRBD1 (6 bases). The V gene lost 7 bases and the J gene lost 0 bases, with 13 bases spanning the gap. The length of the CDR3 is 16 residues. The V gene's germline CDR1 is SNHLY and CDR2 FYNNEI. As DNA, the CDR3 is TGTGCCAGCATGACGGACAGAAGCTCCTATAATTCACCCCTCCACTTT. This codes for CASMTDRSSYNSPLHF.